This is a list of T cell receptor beta chains from one sample in a study of blood T cell repertoires in COVID-19. Here immunoSEQ multiplex PCR was the method, and the copy in TCRdb shows in-frame clones only, minus some. This repertoire shows around 140,000 clones, about 87% found once; its top ten account for 28%. Source material: peripheral blood. These receptors came from a human donor in a cohort sampled during active COVID-19. The CDR3 runs from the conserved cysteine through the conserved F or W. D genes are given only for firm matches. For some rows the clone size is stated as once, few or many, or as a class when expanded; others skip it.

DNA	CDR3	V	J	size	D
TGTGCCAGCAGTTACCGCGGCTCCTACGAGCAGTACTTC	CASSYRGSYEQYF	TRBV27	TRBJ2-7	.	.
TGTGCCAGCAGCACCTTTGTTCGAGGGGGAAAACTGTTTTTT	CASSTFVRGGKLFF	TRBV6-2/TRBV6-3	TRBJ1-4	.	.
TGTGCCAGCAGCGTAGACCTGACAGGGGCCGGCTACACCTTC	CASSVDLTGAGYTF	TRBV9	TRBJ1-2	.	TRBD1
TGTGCCGGCCGGAACGGCGGAAAACTGTTTTTT	CAGRNGGKLFF	TRBV2	TRBJ1-4	.	.
TGTGCCATCAGTGGAACAGGGACTGGAAACACCATATATTTT	CAISGTGTGNTIYF	TRBV10-3	TRBJ1-3	.	.
TGTGCCATCAGTGACGGGAAAGAGACCCAGTACTTC	CAISDGKETQYF	TRBV10-3	TRBJ2-5	.	.
TGTGCCAGCAGCTTAGTAAGAGGGGACAGGTCCACAGATACGCAGTATTTT	CASSLVRGDRSTDTQYF	TRBV7-9	TRBJ2-3	.	TRBD1
TGTGCCAGCAGGTTGGGGGGAGAGACCCAGTACTTC	CASRLGGETQYF	TRBV2	TRBJ2-5	.	.
TGTGCCAGCAGCTTTACAGGGGGCCCCCTTGATGAAAAACTGTTTTTT	CASSFTGGPLDEKLFF	TRBV5-4	TRBJ1-4	once	TRBD1
TGCGCCAGCAGCTTGCTGGCAGGGGTTTCCTACGAGCAGTACTTC	CASSLLAGVSYEQYF	TRBV5-1	TRBJ2-7	.	.
TGTGCCAGTAGCAGGGTGACCGGGGAGCTGTTTTTT	CASSRVTGELFF	TRBV27	TRBJ2-2	.	.
TGTGCCAGCAGTAAGACCCAGGGGGCTGTTCAGCCCCAGCATTTT	CASSKTQGAVQPQHF	TRBV6-5	TRBJ1-5	.	TRBD1
TGTGCCAGCAGCTCGACAGGGGCTGGGGGGGAGCAGTTCTTC	CASSSTGAGGEQFF	TRBV5-4	TRBJ2-1	.	TRBD1
TGTGCCAGCAGTTACTCCCCAGGGGGTAACGGAAACACCATATATTTT	CASSYSPGGNGNTIYF	TRBV6-5	TRBJ1-3	.	TRBD1
TGTGCCAGCAGCTTCGGACAGGCCCCTACGGGCACTGAAGCTTTCTTT	CASSFGQAPTGTEAFF	TRBV27	TRBJ1-1	.	TRBD1
TGCGCCAGCAGCTCCCGACAGGGGGTTCCCTATGGCTACACCTTC	CASSSRQGVPYGYTF	TRBV5-1	TRBJ1-2	.	TRBD1
TGTGCCAGCAGCACAGGGGGCAATGAGCAGTTCTTC	CASSTGGNEQFF	TRBV9	TRBJ2-1	.	TRBD1
TGTGCCAGCAGCTTAGTAAACAGGGAAGCCTACAATGAGCAGTTCTTC	CASSLVNREAYNEQFF	TRBV7-2	TRBJ2-1	.	.
TGTGCCAGCAGTTACAGGACAGGGGGCTACGAGCAGTACTTC	CASSYRTGGYEQYF	TRBV6-2/TRBV6-3	TRBJ2-7	.	TRBD1
TGTGCCAGCAGCTTCCCCACGAGAGGAAACACCATATATTTT	CASSFPTRGNTIYF	TRBV7-9	TRBJ1-3	.	.
TGTGCCAGCAGCTTGGACCGGCGGATAAACACCATATATTTT	CASSLDRRINTIYF	TRBV5-5	TRBJ1-3	.	.
TGCGCCAGCAGCCCTCGTGGCGGACACAGATCTGAAAAACTGTTTTTT	CASSPRGGHRSEKLFF	TRBV4-3	TRBJ1-4	.	.
TGTGCCTGGAGTCTCATGAGCGGGGGGGAGCAGTACTTC	CAWSLMSGGEQYF	TRBV30	TRBJ2-7	many	TRBD2
TGCGCCAGCAGCCAGAGGGGACAAGGGGAGCGTGAAAAACTGTTTTTT	CASSQRGQGEREKLFF	TRBV4-1	TRBJ1-4	.	.
TGTGCCAGCAGAAGACAGGGAAGAGGGTACACTGAAGCTTTCTTT	CASRRQGRGYTEAFF	TRBV6-6	TRBJ1-1	.	TRBD1
TGTGCCAGCAGCTTAGGGAAGGGGATGACCGGGGAGCTGTTTTTT	CASSLGKGMTGELFF	TRBV7-9	TRBJ2-2	.	.
TGTGCCAGCAGTGCCTACGCCGGGACAGGGTCCCCCGAGCAGTACTTC	CASSAYAGTGSPEQYF	TRBV25-1	TRBJ2-7	.	TRBD1
TGTGCCAGCAGTTTAGCTACAGGGTATACTGAAGCTTTCTTT	CASSLATGYTEAFF	TRBV27	TRBJ1-1	.	.
TGTGCCAGCAGCGTTTGGACAGGGGGACATGAAAAACTGTTTTTT	CASSVWTGGHEKLFF	TRBV7-9	TRBJ1-4	.	TRBD1
TGCGCCAGCAGCATCAGGGTTGACTATGGCTACACCTTC	CASSIRVDYGYTF	TRBV5-1	TRBJ1-2	.	.
TGTGCCAGCAGCTATGAGAATCAGCCCCAGCATTTT	CASSYENQPQHF	TRBV7-9	TRBJ1-5	.	.
TGTGCCAGCAGTTTACGGAGAGATAGCAATCAGCCCCAGCATTTT	CASSLRRDSNQPQHF	TRBV6-6	TRBJ1-5	few	.
TGTGCCAGCTCACGACCTCAGGGGGCGGGTGAAAAACTGTTTTTT	CASSRPQGAGEKLFF	TRBV18	TRBJ1-4	.	TRBD1
TGTGCCAGCAGTTTCGCTAGCGGGGGTGGTGAGCAGTTCTTC	CASSFASGGGEQFF	TRBV6-5	TRBJ2-1	once	TRBD2
TGTGCCAGCAGCTCGATGACAGGGACCCCCACAGATACGCAGTATTTT	CASSSMTGTPTDTQYF	TRBV7-6	TRBJ2-3	once	TRBD1
TGTGCCAGCAGCTTAAGCGTGAACACCGGGGAGCTGTTTTTT	CASSLSVNTGELFF	TRBV7-2	TRBJ2-2	.	.
TGTGCCAGCTCACCACGTTCGGTTAATAGCAATCAGCCCCAGCATTTT	CASSPRSVNSNQPQHF	TRBV18	TRBJ1-5	few	.
TGTGCCAGCAGCCAAGACGGGAAGGGAAGCGGGGGGAGCACAGATACGCAGTATTTT	CASSQDGKGSGGSTDTQYF	TRBV14	TRBJ2-3	.	TRBD2
TGTGCCAGCAGCGCCACCTATAGCGGGGGAGGCACAGATACGCAGTATTTT	CASSATYSGGGTDTQYF	TRBV9	TRBJ2-3	.	TRBD2
TGTGCCAGCAGCTTGGGACTAGCGGGGGGTCTCACTGAGCAGTTCTTC	CASSLGLAGGLTEQFF	TRBV5-4	TRBJ2-1	few	TRBD2
TGTGCCAGCAGCTTAACCGGGACAGGGGGCGAGCAGTACTTC	CASSLTGTGGEQYF	TRBV7-3	TRBJ2-7	.	TRBD1
TGTGCCAGCAGCGATCGGTTCGGGGGGGCAACAGATACGCAGTATTTT	CASSDRFGGATDTQYF	TRBV9	TRBJ2-3	.	TRBD2
TGTGCCAGCAGCTTACCCGACAGGGGGCAGCTGGGCGAGCAGTACTTC	CASSLPDRGQLGEQYF	TRBV11-2	TRBJ2-7	.	TRBD1
TGTGCCAGCAGCTCGCCCCCAACAGGGGTATCCTACAATGAGCAGTTCTTC	CASSSPPTGVSYNEQFF	TRBV7-9	TRBJ2-1	few	TRBD1
TGTGCCAGCAGTTGGGAAGGCAGGGGAGCTGGAGATACGCAGTATTTT	CASSWEGRGAGDTQYF	TRBV27	TRBJ2-3	.	.
TGTGCCAGCAGCTTGGTCACAAGGACAGGGGTCAGGGAAAAACTGTTTTTT	CASSLVTRTGVREKLFF	TRBV5-6	TRBJ1-4	.	TRBD1
TGTGCCAGCACTCCCGGGGGGGGAGTCGAAAAACTGTTTTTT	CASTPGGGVEKLFF	TRBV3-1/TRBV3-2	TRBJ1-4	.	.
TGTGCCACCAGTGATTGGACAGGGTATGGCTACACCTTC	CATSDWTGYGYTF	TRBV24-1	TRBJ1-2	.	TRBD1
TGTGCCAGCAGCACCCGACAGGGTGGGTCCTACGAGCAGTACTTC	CASSTRQGGSYEQYF	TRBV7-8	TRBJ2-7	.	TRBD1